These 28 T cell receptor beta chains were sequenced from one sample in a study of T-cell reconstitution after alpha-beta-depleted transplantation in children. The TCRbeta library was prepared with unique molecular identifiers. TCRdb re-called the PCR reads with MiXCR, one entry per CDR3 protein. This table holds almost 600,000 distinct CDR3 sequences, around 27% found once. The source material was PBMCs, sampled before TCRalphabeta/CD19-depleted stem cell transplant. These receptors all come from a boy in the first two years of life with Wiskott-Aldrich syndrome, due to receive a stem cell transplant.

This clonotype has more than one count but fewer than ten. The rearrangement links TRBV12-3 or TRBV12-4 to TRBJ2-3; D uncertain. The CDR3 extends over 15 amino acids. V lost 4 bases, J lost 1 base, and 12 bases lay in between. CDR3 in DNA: TGTGCCAGCAGTTGGGTGGGCCGGGGCACAGATACGCAGTATTTT. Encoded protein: CASSWVGRGTDTQYF.

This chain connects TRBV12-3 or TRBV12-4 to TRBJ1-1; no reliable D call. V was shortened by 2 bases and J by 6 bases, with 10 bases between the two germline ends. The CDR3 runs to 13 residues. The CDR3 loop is CASSLLANPEAFF. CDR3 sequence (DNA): TGTGCCAGCAGTTTACTGGCAAATCCTGAAGCTTTCTTT.

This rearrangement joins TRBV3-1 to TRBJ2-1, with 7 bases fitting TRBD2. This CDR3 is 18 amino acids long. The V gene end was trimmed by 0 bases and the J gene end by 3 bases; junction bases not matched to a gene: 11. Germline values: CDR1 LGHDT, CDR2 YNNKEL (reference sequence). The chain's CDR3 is CASSQEKVAGANYNEQFF. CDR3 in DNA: TGTGCCAGCAGCCAAGAAAAGGTGGCGGGAGCGAACTACAATGAGCAGTTCTTC.

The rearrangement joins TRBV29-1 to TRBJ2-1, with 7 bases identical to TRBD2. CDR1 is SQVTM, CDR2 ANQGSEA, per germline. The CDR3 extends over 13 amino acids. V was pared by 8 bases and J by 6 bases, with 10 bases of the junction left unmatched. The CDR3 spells CSTGLDYLNEQFF. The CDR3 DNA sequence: TGCAGCACAGGACTAGATTACCTCAATGAGCAGTTCTTC.

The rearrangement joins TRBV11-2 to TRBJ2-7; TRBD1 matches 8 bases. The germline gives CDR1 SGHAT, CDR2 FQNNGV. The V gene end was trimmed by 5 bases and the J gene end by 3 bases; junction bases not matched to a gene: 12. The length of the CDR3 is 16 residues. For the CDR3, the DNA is TGTGCCAGCAGCAAAGGTACAGGGGGTAATCACTACGAGCAGTACTTC. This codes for CASSKGTGGNHYEQYF.

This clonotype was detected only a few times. CDR3 in DNA: TGTGCCAGCAGTCTCAGACTAGCGGGAGGGCTGGGGGAGCAGTACTTC. As protein: CASSLRLAGGLGEQYF. The chain uses TRBV27 and TRBJ2-7; TRBD2 matches at 14 bases. There are 16 residues in the CDR3. CDR1 is MNHEY and CDR2 is SMNVEV in the germline V gene (reference sequence). V was clipped by 5 bases and J by 7 bases; unmatched bases: 10.

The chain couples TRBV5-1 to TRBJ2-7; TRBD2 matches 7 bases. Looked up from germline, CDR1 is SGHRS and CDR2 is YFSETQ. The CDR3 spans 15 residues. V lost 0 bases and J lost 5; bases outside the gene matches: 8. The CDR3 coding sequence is TGCGCCAGCAGCTTGGCTAGCGGTATACTGAACGAGCAGTACTTC. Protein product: CASSLASGILNEQYF.

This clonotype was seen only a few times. Here the CDR3 DNA reads TGCGCCAGCAGCCAAGAGCCAGGGTACTCCTACAATGAGCAGTTCTTC. Translation: CASSQEPGYSYNEQFF. The J gene is TRBJ2-1, the V gene TRBV4-1; tentative D call: TRBD1 (5 bases). Germline CDR1 MGHRA, CDR2 YSYEKL. V was clipped by 0 bases and J by 0 bases, with 9 bases between them. The CDR3 is made up of 16 amino acids.

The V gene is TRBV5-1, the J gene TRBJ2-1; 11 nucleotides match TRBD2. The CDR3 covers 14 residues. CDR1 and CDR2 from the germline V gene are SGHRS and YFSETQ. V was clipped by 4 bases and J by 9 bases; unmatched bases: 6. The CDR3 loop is CASSPLAGGIEQFF. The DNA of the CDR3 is TGCGCCAGCAGCCCCCTAGCGGGAGGAATTGAGCAGTTCTTC.

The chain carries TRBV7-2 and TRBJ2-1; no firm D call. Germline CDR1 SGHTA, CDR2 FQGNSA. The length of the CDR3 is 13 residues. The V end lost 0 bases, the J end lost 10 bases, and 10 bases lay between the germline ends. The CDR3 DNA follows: TGTGCCAGCAGCTTAGCGGCCCTCAGCGAGCAGTTCTTC. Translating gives CASSLAALSEQFF.

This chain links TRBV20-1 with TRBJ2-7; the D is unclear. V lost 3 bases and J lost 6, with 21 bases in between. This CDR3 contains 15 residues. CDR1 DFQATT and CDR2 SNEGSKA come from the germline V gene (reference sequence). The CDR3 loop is CSASSFGSDPLEQYF. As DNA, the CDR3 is TGCAGTGCTAGCTCCTTTGGCAGCGACCCACTCGAGCAGTACTTC.

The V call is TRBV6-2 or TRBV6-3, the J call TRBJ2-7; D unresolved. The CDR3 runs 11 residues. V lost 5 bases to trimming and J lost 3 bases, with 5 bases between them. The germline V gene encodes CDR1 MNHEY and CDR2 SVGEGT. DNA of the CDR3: TGTGCCAGCAGTGACTTCTACGAGCAGTACTTC. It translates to CASSDFYEQYF.

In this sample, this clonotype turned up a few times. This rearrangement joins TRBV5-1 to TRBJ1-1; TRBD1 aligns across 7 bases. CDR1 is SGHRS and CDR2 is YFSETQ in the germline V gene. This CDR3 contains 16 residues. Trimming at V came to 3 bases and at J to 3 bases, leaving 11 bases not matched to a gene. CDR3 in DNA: TGCGCCAGCAGCTCCCGACAGGGCCGGGGGTACACTGAAGCTTTCTTT. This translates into CASSSRQGRGYTEAFF.

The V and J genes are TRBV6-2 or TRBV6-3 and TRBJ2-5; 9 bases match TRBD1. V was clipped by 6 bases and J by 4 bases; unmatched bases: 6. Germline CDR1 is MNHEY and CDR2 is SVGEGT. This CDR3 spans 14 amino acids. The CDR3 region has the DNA TGTGCCAGCAGAACTTACAGGGGGCCAGAGACCCAGTACTTC. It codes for CASRTYRGPETQYF.

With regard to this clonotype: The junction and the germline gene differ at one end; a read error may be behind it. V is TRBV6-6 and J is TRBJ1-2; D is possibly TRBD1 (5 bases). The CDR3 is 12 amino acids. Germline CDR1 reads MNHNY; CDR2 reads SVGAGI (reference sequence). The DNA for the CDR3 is TGTGCCAGCAGTTACGGGCGGACCAGTGGGGGGTTC. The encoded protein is CASSYGRTSGGF.

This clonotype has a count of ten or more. The CDR3 DNA is TGTGCCAGCAGCCCCGACCCGAGCTCCTACAATGAGCAGTTCTTC. It codes for CASSPDPSSYNEQFF. The V and J genes are TRBV6-5 and TRBJ2-1; no clear D gene. Trimming stripped 6 bases from V and 0 bases from J, with 12 bases between. The CDR3 is 15 amino acids. Germline loops: CDR1 MNHEY, CDR2 SVGAGI.

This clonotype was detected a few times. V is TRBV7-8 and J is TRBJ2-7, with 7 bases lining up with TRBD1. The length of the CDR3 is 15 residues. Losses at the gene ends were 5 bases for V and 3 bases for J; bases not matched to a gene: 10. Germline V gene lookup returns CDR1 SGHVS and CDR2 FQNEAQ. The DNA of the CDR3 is TGTGCCAGCAGCCCGAACCGGGACAGAAACTACGAGCAGTACTTC. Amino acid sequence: CASSPNRDRNYEQYF.

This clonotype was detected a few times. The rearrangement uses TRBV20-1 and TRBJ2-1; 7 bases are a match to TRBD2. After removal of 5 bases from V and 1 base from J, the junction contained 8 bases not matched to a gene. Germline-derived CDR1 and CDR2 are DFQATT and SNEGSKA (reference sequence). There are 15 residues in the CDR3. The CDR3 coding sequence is TGCAGTGCTCAAGAGCGGGGTAGATCCTACAATGAGCAGTTCTTC. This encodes CSAQERGRSYNEQFF.

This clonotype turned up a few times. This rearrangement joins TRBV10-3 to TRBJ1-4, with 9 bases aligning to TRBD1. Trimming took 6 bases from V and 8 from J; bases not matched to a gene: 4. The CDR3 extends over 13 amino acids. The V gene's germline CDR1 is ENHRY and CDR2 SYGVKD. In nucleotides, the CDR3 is TGTGCCATCAGGTCGGGACAGGGAGAAAAACTGTTTTTT. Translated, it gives CAIRSGQGEKLFF.

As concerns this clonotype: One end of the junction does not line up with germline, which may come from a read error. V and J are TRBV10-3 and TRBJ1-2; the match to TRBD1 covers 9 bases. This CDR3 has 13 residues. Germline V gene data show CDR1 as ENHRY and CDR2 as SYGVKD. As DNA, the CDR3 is TGTGCCATCGGGGGACAGGGACTCTATGGCCACACCTTC. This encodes CAIGGQGLYGHTF.

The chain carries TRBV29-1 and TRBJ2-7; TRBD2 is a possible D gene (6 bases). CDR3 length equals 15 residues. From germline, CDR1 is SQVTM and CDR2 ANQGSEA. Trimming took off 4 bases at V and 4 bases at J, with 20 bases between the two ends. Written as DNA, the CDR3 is TGCAGCGTTGCTCGGAAGGGCCCCGGGAGTTACGAGCAGTACTTC. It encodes CSVARKGPGSYEQYF.

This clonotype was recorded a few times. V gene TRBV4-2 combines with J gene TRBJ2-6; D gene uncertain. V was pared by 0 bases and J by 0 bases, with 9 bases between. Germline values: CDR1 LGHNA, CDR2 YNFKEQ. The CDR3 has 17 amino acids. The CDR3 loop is CASSQDHALSGANVLTF. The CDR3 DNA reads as TGTGCCAGCAGCCAAGACCATGCCCTCTCTGGGGCCAACGTCCTGACTTTC.

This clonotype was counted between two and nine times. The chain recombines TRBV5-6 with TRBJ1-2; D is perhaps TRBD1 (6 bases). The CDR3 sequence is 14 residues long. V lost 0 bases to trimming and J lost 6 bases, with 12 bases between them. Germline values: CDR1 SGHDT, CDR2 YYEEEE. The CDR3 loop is CASSLEGGPNGYTF. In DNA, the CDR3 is TGTGCCAGCAGCTTGGAAGGGGGTCCCAATGGCTACACCTTC.

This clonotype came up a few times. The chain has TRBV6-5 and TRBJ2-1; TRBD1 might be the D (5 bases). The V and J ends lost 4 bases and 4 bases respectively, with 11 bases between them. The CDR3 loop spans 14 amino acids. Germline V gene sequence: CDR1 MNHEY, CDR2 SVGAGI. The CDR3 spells CASSSAGLYNEQFF. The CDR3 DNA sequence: TGTGCCAGCAGTTCGGCAGGGCTTTACAATGAGCAGTTCTTC.

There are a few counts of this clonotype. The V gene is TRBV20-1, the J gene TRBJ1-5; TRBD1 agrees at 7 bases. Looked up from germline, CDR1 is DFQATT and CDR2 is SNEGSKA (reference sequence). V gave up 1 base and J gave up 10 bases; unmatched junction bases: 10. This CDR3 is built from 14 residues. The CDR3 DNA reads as TGCAGTGCTAGAGCCCGGGACAGTAAGATACCCCAGCATTTT. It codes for CSARARDSKIPQHF.

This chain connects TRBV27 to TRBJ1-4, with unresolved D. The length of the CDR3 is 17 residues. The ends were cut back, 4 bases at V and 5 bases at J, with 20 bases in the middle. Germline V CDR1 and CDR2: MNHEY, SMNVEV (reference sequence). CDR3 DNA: TGTGCCAGCAGTTCGGTGGGTATAAGCGGGATCAATGAAAAACTGTTTTTT. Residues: CASSSVGISGINEKLFF.

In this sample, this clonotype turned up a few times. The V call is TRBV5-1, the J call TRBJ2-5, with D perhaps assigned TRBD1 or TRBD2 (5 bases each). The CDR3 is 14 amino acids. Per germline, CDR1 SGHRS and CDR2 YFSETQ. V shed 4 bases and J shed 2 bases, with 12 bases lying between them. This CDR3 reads CASSTGTSQETQYF. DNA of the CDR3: TGCGCCAGCAGCACCGGGACGTCTCAAGAGACCCAGTACTTC.

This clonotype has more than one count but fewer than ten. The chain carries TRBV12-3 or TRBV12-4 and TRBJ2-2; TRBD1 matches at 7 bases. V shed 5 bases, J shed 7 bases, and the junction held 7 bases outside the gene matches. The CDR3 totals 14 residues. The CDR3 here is CASSPLTGNGELFF. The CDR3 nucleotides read TGTGCCAGCAGTCCCCTGACAGGGAACGGGGAGCTGTTTTTT.